This T cell receptor (beta chain) comes out of a study of beta chain features in type 1 diabetes. Broader study findings: Shortening of TCRB CDR3s, moderate but significant, appeared in all four CD4+ subsets of Type 1 diabetes patients. Equally in patients and controls, shorter templates might have been favored by PCR. Any HLA effect on TCRB rearrangement was left unresolved by small sub-analyses.

The table lists this clone with a count of one. Antigen specificity is unknown. cDNA synthesis used the whole RNA isolate, giving expressed TCRB sequences. This table comes from immunoSEQ multiplex PCR, and its TCRdb copy is limited to in-frame clones, with some not included. The data contain 150,000 to 200,000 clones, approximately 13% of them seen just once; the ten biggest clones take up 0.6% to 0.8%. The CDR3 has 14 amino acids. After removal of 3 bases from V and 1 base from J, the junction contained 3 bases not matched to a gene. Germline V gives CDR1 SGHRS, CDR2 YFSETQ. This receptor was taken from a woman aged 18-35 years in good health. J is TRBJ2-7 and V is TRBV5-1, with TRBD2 identical over 8 bases. Sequencing was carried out using central memory CD4+ T cells from blood. The CDR3 DNA reads TGCGCCAGCAGCTGGGGGACTAGGTCCTACGAGCAGTACTTC. As protein: CASSWGTRSYEQYF.